This TCR beta chain is drawn from a study of Ad26.COV2.S vaccination and SARS-CoV-2 variants. Study results and limitations: Relative to placebo recipients, vaccine recipients exhibited elevated spike-specific TCR breadth.

Regarding treatment: over 15 received Ad26.COV2.S at low or high dose, single or two shots; about 5 received placebo; per-sample allocation not given. Sampling was done on day 63 after the first vaccine or placebo injection. CDR1 is SNHLY, CDR2 FYNNEI, per germline. The CDR3 runs to 15 residues. Deletions cut 8 bases from V and 2 bases from J, with 18 bases between. Notes on this clone: Its antigen is undetermined.

Clones were read by immunoSEQ multiplex PCR, and TCRdb kept only the in-frame ones, dropping some. This table holds more than 400,000 clones, about 90% found once. The starting material was peripheral blood, obtained in a trial of Ad26.COV2.S vaccine versus placebo. The gene calls are TRBV2 and TRBJ1-2, with D perhaps matching TRBD1 (5 bases). The TCR comes from a person aged 18-65 years who received the Ad26.COV2.S COVID-19 vaccine or a placebo. CDR3 coding DNA: TGTGCCAGCGAGATAAGGGGTGCCGCAAACTATGGCTACACCTTC. Its translation: CASEIRGAANYGYTF.